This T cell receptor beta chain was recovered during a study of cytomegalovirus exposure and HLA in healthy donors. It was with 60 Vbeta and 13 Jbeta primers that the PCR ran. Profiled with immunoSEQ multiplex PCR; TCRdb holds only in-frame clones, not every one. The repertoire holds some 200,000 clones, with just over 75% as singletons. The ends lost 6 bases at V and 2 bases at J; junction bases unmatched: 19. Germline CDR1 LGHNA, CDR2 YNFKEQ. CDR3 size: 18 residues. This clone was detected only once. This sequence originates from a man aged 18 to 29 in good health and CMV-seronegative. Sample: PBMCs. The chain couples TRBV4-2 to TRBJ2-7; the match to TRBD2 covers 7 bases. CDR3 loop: CASRSNPGSASGTYEQYF. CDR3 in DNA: TGTGCCAGCAGATCGAACCCGGGTTCGGCTAGCGGTACCTACGAGCAGTACTTC.